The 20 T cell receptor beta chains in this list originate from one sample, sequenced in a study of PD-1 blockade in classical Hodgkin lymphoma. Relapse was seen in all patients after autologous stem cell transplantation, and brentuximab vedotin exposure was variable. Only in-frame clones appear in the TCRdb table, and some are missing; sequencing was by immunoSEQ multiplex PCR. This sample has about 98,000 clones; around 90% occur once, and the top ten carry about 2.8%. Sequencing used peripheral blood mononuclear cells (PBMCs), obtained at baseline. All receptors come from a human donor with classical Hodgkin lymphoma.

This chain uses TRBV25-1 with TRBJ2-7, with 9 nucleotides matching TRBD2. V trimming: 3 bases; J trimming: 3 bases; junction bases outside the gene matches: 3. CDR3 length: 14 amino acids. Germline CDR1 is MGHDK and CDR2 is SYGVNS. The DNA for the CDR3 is TGTGCCAGCAGTGAGCCTAGCGGGGACTACGAGCAGTACTTC. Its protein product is CASSEPSGDYEQYF.

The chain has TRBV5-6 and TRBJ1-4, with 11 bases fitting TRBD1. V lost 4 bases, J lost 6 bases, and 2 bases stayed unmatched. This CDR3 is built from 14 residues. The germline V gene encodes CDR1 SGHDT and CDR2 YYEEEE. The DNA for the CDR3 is TGTGCCAGCAGCCTGGACAGGGGGCATGAAAAACTGTTTTTT. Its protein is CASSLDRGHEKLFF. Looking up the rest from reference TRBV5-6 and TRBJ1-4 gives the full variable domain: DAGVTQSPTHLIKTRGQQVTLRCSPKSGHDTVSWYQQALGQGPQFIFQYYEEEERQRGNFPDRFSGHQFPNYSSELNVNALLLGDSALYLCASSLDRGHEKLFFGSGTQLSVL.

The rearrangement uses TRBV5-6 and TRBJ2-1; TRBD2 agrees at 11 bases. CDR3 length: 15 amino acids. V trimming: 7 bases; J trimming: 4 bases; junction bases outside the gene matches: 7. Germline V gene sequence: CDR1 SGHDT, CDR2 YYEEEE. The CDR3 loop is CASRRLAGGYNEQFF. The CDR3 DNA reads TGTGCCAGCCGCAGGCTAGCGGGAGGTTACAATGAGCAGTTCTTC.

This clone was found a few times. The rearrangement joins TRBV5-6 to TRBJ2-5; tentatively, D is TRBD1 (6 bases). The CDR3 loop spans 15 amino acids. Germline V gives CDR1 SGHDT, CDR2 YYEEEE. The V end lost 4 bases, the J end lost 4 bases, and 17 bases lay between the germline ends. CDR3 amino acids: CASSPGDLLGETQYF. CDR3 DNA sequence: TGTGCCAGCAGCCCAGGGGACCTTCTCGGAGAGACCCAGTACTTC.

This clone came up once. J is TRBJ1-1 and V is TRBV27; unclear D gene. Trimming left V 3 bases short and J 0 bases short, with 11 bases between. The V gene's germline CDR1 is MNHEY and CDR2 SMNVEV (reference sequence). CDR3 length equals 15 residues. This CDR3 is CASSLGNGLNTEAFF. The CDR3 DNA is TGTGCCAGCAGTTTGGGAAACGGCCTGAACACTGAAGCTTTCTTT.

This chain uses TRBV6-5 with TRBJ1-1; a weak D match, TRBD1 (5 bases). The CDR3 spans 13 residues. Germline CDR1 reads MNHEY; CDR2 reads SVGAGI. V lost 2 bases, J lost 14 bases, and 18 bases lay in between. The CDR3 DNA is TGTGCCAGCAGTTACGGTTGGGGACTGGGGTGGTTCTTT. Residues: CASSYGWGLGWFF.

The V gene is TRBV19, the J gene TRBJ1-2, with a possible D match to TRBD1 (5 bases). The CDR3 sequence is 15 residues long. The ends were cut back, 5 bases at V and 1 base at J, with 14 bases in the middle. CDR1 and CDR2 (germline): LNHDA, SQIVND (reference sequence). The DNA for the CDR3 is TGTGCCAGTAGTTCTGGACAAGTCGGTAACTATGGCTACACCTTC. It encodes CASSSGQVGNYGYTF.

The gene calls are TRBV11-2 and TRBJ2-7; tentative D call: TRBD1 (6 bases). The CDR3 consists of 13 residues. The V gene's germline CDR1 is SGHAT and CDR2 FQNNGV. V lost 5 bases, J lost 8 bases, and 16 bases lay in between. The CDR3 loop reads CASSAGQPGQQYF. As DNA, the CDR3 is TGTGCCAGCAGCGCCGGACAGCCCGGTCAGCAGTACTTC.

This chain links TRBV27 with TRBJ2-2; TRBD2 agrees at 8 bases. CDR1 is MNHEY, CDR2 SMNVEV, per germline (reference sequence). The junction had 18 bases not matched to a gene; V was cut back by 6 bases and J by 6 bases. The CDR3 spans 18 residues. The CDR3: CASRAYGTGTSFPGELFF. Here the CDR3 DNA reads TGTGCCAGCAGGGCCTATGGGACCGGGACTAGTTTTCCCGGGGAGCTGTTTTTT.

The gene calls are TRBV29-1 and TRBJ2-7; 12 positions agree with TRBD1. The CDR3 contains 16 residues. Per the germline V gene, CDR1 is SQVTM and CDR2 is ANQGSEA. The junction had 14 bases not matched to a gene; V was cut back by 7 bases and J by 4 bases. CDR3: CSASTLRDRGRYEQYF. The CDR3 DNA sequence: TGCAGCGCGTCTACCCTCCGGGACAGGGGGCGATACGAGCAGTACTTC.

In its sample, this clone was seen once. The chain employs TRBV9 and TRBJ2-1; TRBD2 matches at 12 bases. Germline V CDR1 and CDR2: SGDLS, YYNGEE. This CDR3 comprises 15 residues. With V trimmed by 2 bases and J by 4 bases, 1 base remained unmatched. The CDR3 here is CASSVGTSGYNEQFF. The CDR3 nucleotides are TGTGCCAGCAGCGTGGGGACTAGCGGGTACAATGAGCAGTTCTTC.

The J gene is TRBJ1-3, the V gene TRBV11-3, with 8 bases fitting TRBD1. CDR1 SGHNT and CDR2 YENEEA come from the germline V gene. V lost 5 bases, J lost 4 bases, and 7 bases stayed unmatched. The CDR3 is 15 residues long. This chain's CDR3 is CASSQRTGQGNTIYF. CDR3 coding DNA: TGTGCCAGCAGCCAGAGGACAGGGCAAGGAAACACCATATATTTT.

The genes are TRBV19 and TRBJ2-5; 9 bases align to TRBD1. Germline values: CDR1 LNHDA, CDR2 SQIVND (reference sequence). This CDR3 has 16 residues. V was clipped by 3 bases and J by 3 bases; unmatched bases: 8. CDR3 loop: CASSIRTGDVEETQYF. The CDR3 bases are TGTGCCAGTAGTATCCGGACAGGGGACGTGGAAGAGACCCAGTACTTC.

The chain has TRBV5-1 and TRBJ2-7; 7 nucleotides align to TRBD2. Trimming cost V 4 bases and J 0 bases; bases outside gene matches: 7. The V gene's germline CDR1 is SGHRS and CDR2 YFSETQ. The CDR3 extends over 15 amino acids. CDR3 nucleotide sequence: TGCGCCAGCAGCCAATCTAGCGGTCTCTCCTACGAGCAGTACTTC. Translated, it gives CASSQSSGLSYEQYF.

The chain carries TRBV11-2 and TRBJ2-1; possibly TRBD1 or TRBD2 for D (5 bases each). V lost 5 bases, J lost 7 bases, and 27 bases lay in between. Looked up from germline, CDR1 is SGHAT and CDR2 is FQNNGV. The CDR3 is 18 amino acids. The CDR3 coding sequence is TGTGCCAGCAGCGCAATTCGGAGCAGGGACCCTAGGGGTAATGAGCAGTTCTTC. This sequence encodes CASSAIRSRDPRGNEQFF.

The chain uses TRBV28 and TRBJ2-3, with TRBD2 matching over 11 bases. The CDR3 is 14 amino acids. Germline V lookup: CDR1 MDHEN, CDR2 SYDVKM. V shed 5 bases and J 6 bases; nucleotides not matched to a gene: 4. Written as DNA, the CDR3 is TGTGCCAGCAGTCATAGCGGGAGGGCCGATACGCAGTATTTT. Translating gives CASSHSGRADTQYF.

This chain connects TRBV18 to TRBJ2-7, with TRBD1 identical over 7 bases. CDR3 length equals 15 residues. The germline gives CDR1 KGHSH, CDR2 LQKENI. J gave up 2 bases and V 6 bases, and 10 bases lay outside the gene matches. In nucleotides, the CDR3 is TGTGCCAGCTCGCGCGGACAGGTTGGGACCTACGAGCAGTACTTC. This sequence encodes CASSRGQVGTYEQYF.

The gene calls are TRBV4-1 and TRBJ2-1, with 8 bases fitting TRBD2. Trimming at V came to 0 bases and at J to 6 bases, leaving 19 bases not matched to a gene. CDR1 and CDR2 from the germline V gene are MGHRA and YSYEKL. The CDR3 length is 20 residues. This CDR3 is CASSQERASGRLGRGNEQFF. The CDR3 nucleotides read TGCGCCAGCAGCCAAGAGAGGGCTAGCGGGCGACTCGGACGGGGCAATGAGCAGTTCTTC.

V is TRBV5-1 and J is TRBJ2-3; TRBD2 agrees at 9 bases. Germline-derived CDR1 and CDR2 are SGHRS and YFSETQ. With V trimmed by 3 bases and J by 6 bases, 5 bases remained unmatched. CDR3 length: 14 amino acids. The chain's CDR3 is CASSWIAGEDTQYF. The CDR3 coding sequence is TGCGCCAGCAGCTGGATAGCGGGAGAGGATACGCAGTATTTT.

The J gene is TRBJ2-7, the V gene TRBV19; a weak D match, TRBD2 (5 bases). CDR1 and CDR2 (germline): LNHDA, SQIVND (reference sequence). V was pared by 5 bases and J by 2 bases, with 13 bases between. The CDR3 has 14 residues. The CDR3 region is CASSGSVAAYEQYF. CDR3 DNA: TGTGCCAGTAGTGGGAGCGTGGCGGCCTACGAGCAGTACTTC.